The subject of this entry is one TCR beta chain. Germline CDR1 SGHAT, CDR2 FQNNGV. V lost 1 base, J lost 0 bases, and 7 bases lay in between. This CDR3 spans 14 amino acids. Some clones are missing from TCRdb's copy, which holds only in-frame ones; the method was immunoSEQ multiplex PCR. The data contain fewer than 300,000 clones, approximately 91% of them singletons. The sample belongs to a study of blood T cell repertoires in COVID-19. The sequence came from a woman in her 30s with COVID-19, enrolled during active disease. This chain uses TRBV11-2 with TRBJ2-7; D remains unclear. Sample: peripheral blood. CDR3 coding DNA: TGTGCCAGCAGCTTAGCGGTAAACTCCTACGAGCAGTACTTC. Protein sequence: CASSLAVNSYEQYF.